This T cell receptor (beta chain) was captured in a study of beta chain features in type 1 diabetes. V was cut by 1 base and J by 7 bases, with 17 bases left in between. The CDR3 consists of 16 residues. Germline assignment: CDR1 LGHNA and CDR2 YNFKEQ. Study results and caveats: TCRB CDR3 length was moderately but significantly reduced in all four CD4+ subsets of Type 1 diabetes patients. Shorter templates might be favored by PCR, and equally so in patients and in controls. In type 1 diabetes patients, VDJ junctions had fewer insertions; deletions at these junctions were more frequent. High TCR expression in some cells could lead to their over-representation in cDNA sequencing.

cDNA synthesis used the whole RNA isolate, giving expressed TCRB sequences. Sequencing used immunoSEQ multiplex PCR; TCRdb keeps in-frame clones, though not all of them. This repertoire shows 900,000 or so clones, roughly a sixth found once; its top ten account for 0.023%. This clone was counted a few times. Its antigen is unknown. The sequenced material came from naive CD4+ T cells from blood. This TCR came from a woman younger than 30 in good health. J is TRBJ1-5 and V is TRBV4-2; D is uncertain. In DNA, the CDR3 is TGTGCCAGCAGCCAAGGGTCGTGGCAGGTAATCCAGCCCCAGCATTTT. Translation: CASSQGSWQVIQPQHF.